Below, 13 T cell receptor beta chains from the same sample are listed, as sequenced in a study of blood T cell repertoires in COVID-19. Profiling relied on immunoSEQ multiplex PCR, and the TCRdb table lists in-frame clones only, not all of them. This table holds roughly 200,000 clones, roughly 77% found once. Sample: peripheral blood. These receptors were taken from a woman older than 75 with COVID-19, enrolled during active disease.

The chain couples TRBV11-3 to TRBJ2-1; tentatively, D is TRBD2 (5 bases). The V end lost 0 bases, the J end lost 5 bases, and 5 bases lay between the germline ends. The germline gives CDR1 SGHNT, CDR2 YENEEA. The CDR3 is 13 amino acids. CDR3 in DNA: TGTGCCAGCAGCTTAGAGCGGGACAATGAGCAGTTCTTC. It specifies CASSLERDNEQFF.

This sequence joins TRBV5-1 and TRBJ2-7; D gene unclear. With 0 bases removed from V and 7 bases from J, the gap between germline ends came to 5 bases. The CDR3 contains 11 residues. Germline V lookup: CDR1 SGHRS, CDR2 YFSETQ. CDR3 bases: TGCGCCAGCAGCTTGGTTGAGGAGCAGTACTTC. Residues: CASSLVEEQYF. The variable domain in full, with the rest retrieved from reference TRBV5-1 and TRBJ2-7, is KAGVTQTPRYLIKTRGQQVTLSCSPISGHRSVSWYQQTPGQGLQFLFEYFSETQRNKGNFPGRFSGRQFSNSRSEMNVSTLELGDSALYLCASSLVEEQYFGPGTRLTVT.

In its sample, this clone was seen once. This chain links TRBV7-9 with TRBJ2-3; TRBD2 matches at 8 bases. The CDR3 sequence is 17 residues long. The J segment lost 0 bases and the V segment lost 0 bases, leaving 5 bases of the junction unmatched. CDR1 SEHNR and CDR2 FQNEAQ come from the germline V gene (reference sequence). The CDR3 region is CASSLAASGFSTDTQYF. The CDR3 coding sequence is TGTGCCAGCAGCTTAGCGGCTAGCGGGTTCAGCACAGATACGCAGTATTTT.

The CDR3 region is CASSKNRDSYEQYF. The CDR3 nucleotides are TGTGCCAGTAGTAAAAACCGGGACAGTTACGAGCAGTACTTC. The V gene is TRBV19, the J gene TRBJ2-7; TRBD1 matches at 7 bases. V gave up 4 bases and J gave up 4 bases; unmatched junction bases: 7. The germline V gene has CDR1 LNHDA and CDR2 SQIVND (reference sequence). This CDR3 has 14 amino acids. Combining the CDR3 with reference TRBV19 and TRBJ2-7 gives the whole variable domain DGGITQSPKYLFRKEGQNVTLSCEQNLNHDAMYWYRQDPGQGLRLIYYSQIVNDFQKGDIAEGYSVSREKKESFPLTVTSAQKNPTAFYLCASSKNRDSYEQYFGPGTRLTVT.

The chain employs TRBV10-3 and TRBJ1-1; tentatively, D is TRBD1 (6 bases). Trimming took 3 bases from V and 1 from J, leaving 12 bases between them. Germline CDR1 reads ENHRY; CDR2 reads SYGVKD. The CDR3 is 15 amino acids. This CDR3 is CAISDGGQTNTEAFF. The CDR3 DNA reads TGTGCCATCAGTGACGGAGGACAGACGAACACTGAAGCTTTCTTT.

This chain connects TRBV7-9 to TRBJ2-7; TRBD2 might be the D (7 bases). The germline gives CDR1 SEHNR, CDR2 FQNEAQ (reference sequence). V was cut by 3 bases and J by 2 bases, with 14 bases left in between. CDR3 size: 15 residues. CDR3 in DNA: TGTGCCAGCAGCTTCACCGGGGGGCTGACCTACGAGCAGTACTTC. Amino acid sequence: CASSFTGGLTYEQYF.

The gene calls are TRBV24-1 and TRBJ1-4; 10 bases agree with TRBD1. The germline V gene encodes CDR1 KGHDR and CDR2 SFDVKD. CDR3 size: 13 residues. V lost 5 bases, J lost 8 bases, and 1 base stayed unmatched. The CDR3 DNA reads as TGTGCCACCAGTGGGACAGGGGGAGAAAAACTGTTTTTT. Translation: CATSGTGGEKLFF.

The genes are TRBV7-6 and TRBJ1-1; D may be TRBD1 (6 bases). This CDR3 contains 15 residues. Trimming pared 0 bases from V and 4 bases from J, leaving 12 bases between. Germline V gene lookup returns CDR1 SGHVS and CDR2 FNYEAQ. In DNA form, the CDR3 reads TGTGCCAGCAGCTTAGCGCAGGGGCATGGCACTGAAGCTTTCTTT. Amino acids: CASSLAQGHGTEAFF.

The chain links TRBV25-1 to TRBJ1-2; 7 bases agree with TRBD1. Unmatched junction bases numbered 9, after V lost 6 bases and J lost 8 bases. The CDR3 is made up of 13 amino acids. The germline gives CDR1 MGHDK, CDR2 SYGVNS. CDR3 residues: CASRDRPHRGYTF. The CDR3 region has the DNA TGTGCCAGCAGGGACAGGCCACACCGGGGCTACACCTTC.

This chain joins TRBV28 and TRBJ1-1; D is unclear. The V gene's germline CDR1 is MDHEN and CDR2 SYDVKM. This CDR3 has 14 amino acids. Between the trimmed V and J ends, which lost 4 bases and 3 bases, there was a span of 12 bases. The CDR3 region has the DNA TGTGCCAGCAGTTGGGCGGGGATGGACACTGAAGCTTTCTTT. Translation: CASSWAGMDTEAFF.

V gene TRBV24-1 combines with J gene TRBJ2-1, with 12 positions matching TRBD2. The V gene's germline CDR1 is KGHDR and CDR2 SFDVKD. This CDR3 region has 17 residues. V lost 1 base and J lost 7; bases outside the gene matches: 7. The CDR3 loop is CATSDFRSSGRGNEQFF. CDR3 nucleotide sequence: TGTGCCACCAGTGATTTTAGGTCTAGCGGGAGGGGGAATGAGCAGTTCTTC.

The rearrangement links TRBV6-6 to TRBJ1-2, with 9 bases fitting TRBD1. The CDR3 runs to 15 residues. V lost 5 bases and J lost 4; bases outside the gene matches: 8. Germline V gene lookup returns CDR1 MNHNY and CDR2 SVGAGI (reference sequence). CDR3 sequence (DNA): TGTGCCAGCAGTAAACAGGGGGCGGAGGGCTATGGCTACACCTTC. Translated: CASSKQGAEGYGYTF.

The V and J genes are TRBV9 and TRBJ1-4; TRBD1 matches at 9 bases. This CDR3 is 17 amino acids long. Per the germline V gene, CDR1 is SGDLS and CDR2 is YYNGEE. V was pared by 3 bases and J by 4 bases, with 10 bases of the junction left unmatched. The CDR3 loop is CASSESGGQGHNEKLFF. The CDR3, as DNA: TGTGCCAGCAGCGAGTCGGGGGGACAGGGCCATAATGAAAAACTGTTTTTT.